This entry is about one T cell receptor beta chain. This sample is drawn from a study of blood T cell repertoires in COVID-19. For the study at large: Samples taken during acute and convalescent COVID-19 were collected in the United States, Italy and Spain. The analysed material was cDNA or gDNA that came from T cells, B-cell-depleted T cells, or PBMCs.

Enrolment of Seattle patients took place during active infection, and they were followed longitudinally. As originally analysed: Estimated nucleated cell counts came from reference gene primer amplification. TCRdb keeps only in-frame clones here, not all; method: immunoSEQ multiplex PCR. D and trimming were read from the DNA, whereas the V and J calls and clone size are those reported in that table. The table includes around 250,000 clones, nearly 90% detected once. This CDR3 is built from 13 residues. V was pared by 2 bases and J by 5 bases, with 1 base of the junction left unmatched. CDR1 is SGHRS, CDR2 YFSETQ, per germline.

Sequenced material: peripheral blood. This TCR derives from a woman between 55 and 75 years old with COVID-19, enrolled during active disease. V usage is TRBV5-1 and J usage is TRBJ2-5; 9 bases are shared with TRBD2. The CDR3, as DNA: TGCGCCAGCAGCTTTAGCGGGGGCGAGACCCAGTACTTC. The encoded protein is CASSFSGGETQYF.